This TCR beta chain was documented in a study of T cell responses to AZD1222 COVID-19 vaccine. The CDR3 loop spans 14 amino acids. From germline, CDR1 is SGHTA and CDR2 FQGNSA. The ends were cut back, 2 bases at V and 4 bases at J, with 12 bases in the middle. The data were produced by immunoSEQ multiplex PCR, yet TCRdb's version contains in-frame clones alone and is incomplete. The sample lists more than 150,000 clones, about 86% occurring once. Source: peripheral blood, taken on day 0 of AZD1222 vaccination. The clonotype originates from an adult in good health. The rearrangement links TRBV7-2 to TRBJ2-7, with D perhaps TRBD1 (5 bases). CDR3 loop: CASSLIGAGYEQYF. DNA for the CDR3: TGTGCCAGCAGCTTAATTGGGGCTGGGTACGAGCAGTACTTC.